Shown below are 13 T cell receptor beta chains from a single sample sequenced in a study of OX40 agonist ivuxolimab in advanced cancers. Profiled with immunoSEQ multiplex PCR; TCRdb holds only in-frame clones, not every one. The table has tens of thousands of clones, just over 90% seen once. The material sequenced was CD4+ or CD8+ T cells sorted from blood, taken in a trial of the OX40 agonist ivuxolimab. All receptors derive from an adult with an advanced solid tumor such as melanoma, head and neck, liver or kidney cancer.

The J gene is TRBJ1-2, the V gene TRBV28; D is uncertain. Germline V lookup: CDR1 MDHEN, CDR2 SYDVKM. Trimming removed 8 bases from V and 6 bases from J, with 10 bases in between. The CDR3 loop spans 11 amino acids. The CDR3, as DNA: TGTGCCAGCCTAGGGCAGGATGGCTACACCTTC. Translating gives CASLGQDGYTF.

This chain joins TRBV19 and TRBJ2-1; D is undetermined. Per the germline V gene, CDR1 is LNHDA and CDR2 is SQIVND (reference sequence). The CDR3 length is 13 residues. The V end was cut by 10 bases, the J end by 8 bases, with 18 bases between. The CDR3 nucleotides are TGTGCCACCACCCCCGGTGGGATTCATGAGCAGTTCTTC. It is translated as CATTPGGIHEQFF.

The rearrangement uses TRBV11-2 and TRBJ2-7; D gene ambiguous. The CDR3 length is 14 residues. V was cut by 7 bases and J by 3 bases, with 16 bases left in between. Germline V lookup: CDR1 SGHAT, CDR2 FQNNGV. CDR3 protein: CASTPYGSLYEQYF. Written as DNA, the CDR3 is TGTGCCAGCACCCCCTACGGTAGTCTCTACGAGCAGTACTTC.

The chain uses TRBV5-1 and TRBJ1-1, with TRBD1 matching 9 bases. Per the germline V gene, CDR1 is SGHRS and CDR2 is YFSETQ. The CDR3 is made up of 14 amino acids. With V trimmed by 4 bases and J by 6 bases, 7 bases remained unmatched. CDR3 sequence: CASSHEGTGPEAFF. The CDR3 nucleotides read TGCGCCAGCAGCCACGAAGGGACAGGGCCTGAAGCTTTCTTT.

About this clone itself: A read error may produce the germline difference seen at one junction end. This rearrangement joins TRBV30 to TRBJ1-1; 7 bases agree with TRBD1. CDR1 GTSNPN and CDR2 SVGIG come from the germline V gene (reference sequence). The CDR3 runs to 9 residues. This chain's CDR3 is CAWAPGQHF. The CDR3 DNA is TGTGCCTGGGCTCCGGGACAGCACTTT. Variable domain in full (rest from reference TRBV30 and TRBJ1-1): SQTIHQWPATLVQPVGSPLSLECTVEGTSNPNLYWYRQAAGRGLQLLFYSVGIGQISSEVPQNLSASRPQDRQFILSSKKLLLSDSGFYLCAWAPGQHFGQGTRLTVV.

The chain is built from TRBV14 and TRBJ2-6, with D perhaps matching TRBD1 (5 bases). CDR1 and CDR2 (germline): SGHDN, FVKESK. V was cut by 2 bases and J by 0 bases, with 11 bases left in between. The length of the CDR3 is 17 residues. CDR3 in DNA: TGTGCCAGCAGCCAACGGACACTACTCTCTGGGGCCAACGTCCTGACTTTC. Its protein is CASSQRTLLSGANVLTF.

The gene calls are TRBV10-2 and TRBJ2-7; D call uncertain. This CDR3 is built from 13 residues. Germline values: CDR1 WSHSY, CDR2 SAAADI. Trimming removed 7 bases from V and 4 bases from J, with 14 bases in between. CDR3 protein: CASTAILGYEQYF. The CDR3 DNA follows: TGCGCCAGCACTGCCATCTTAGGGTACGAGCAGTACTTC.

J is TRBJ1-5 and V is TRBV25-1; tentative D call: TRBD1 (6 bases). Germline assignment: CDR1 MGHDK and CDR2 SYGVNS. This CDR3 spans 13 amino acids. V was trimmed by 6 bases and J by 3 bases, leaving 9 bases between them. The CDR3 bases are TGTGCCAGCAGGGGGGCGTACAATCAGCCCCAGCATTTT. Translation: CASRGAYNQPQHF. Full variable domain (missing parts from reference TRBV25-1 and TRBJ1-5): EADIYQTPRYLVIGTGKKITLECSQTMGHDKMYWYQQDPGMELHLIHYSYGVNSTEKGDLSSESTVSRIRTEHFPLTLESARPSHTSQYLCASRGAYNQPQHFGDGTRLSIL.

The rearrangement uses TRBV11-2 and TRBJ2-3; D not resolved. The V gene's germline CDR1 is SGHAT and CDR2 FQNNGV. Trimming removed 5 bases from V and 2 bases from J, with 14 bases in between. The CDR3 extends over 15 amino acids. The CDR3 coding sequence is TGTGCCAGCAGCATTTCGCGAGTCGTCACAGATACGCAGTATTTT. Translated: CASSISRVVTDTQYF.

The chain couples TRBV5-4 to TRBJ2-1; 7 bases are shared with TRBD1. The V and J ends lost 2 bases and 0 bases, in that order; junction bases with no gene match: 8. The CDR3 sequence is 17 residues long. Per germline, CDR1 SGHNT and CDR2 YYREEE (reference sequence). CDR3: CASSLTTGAPSYNEQFF. The CDR3 DNA reads TGTGCCAGCAGCTTAACTACAGGGGCCCCCTCCTACAATGAGCAGTTCTTC.

This clone was observed at least ten times. This chain connects TRBV19 to TRBJ1-2; TRBD1 is a possible D gene (6 bases). The CDR3 is made up of 13 amino acids. Per the germline V gene, CDR1 is LNHDA and CDR2 is SQIVND (reference sequence). V was shortened by 4 bases and J by 9 bases, with 15 bases between the two germline ends. The CDR3 region is CASSSNGRGSYTF. In nucleotides, the CDR3 is TGTGCCAGTAGTAGTAACGGGAGGGGGAGCTACACCTTC.

The chain is built from TRBV15 and TRBJ2-7; D possibly corresponds to TRBD2 (6 bases). The CDR3 covers 15 residues. Germline V CDR1 and CDR2: LNHNV, YYDKDF (reference sequence). The V end was cut by 3 bases, the J end by 1 base, with 13 bases between. CDR3 protein: CATSREGQGSYEQYF. CDR3 sequence (DNA): TGTGCCACCAGCAGGGAGGGGCAGGGTTCCTACGAGCAGTACTTC. The full variable domain, with the rest looked up from reference TRBV15 and TRBJ2-7, is DAMVIQNPRYQVTQFGKPVTLSCSQTLNHNVMYWYQQKSSQAPKLLFHYYDKDFNNEADTPDNFQSRRPNTSFCFLDIRSPGLGDTAMYLCATSREGQGSYEQYFGPGTRLTVT.

The chain combines TRBV15 with TRBJ2-5; 9 positions match TRBD2. The CDR3 covers 17 residues. The junction had 10 bases not matched to a gene; V was cut back by 3 bases and J by 2 bases. The germline V gene encodes CDR1 LNHNV and CDR2 YYDKDF (reference sequence). CDR3 in amino acids: CATSSAPGLAGQETQYF. The CDR3 coding sequence is TGTGCCACCAGCAGCGCACCGGGGCTAGCGGGGCAAGAGACCCAGTACTTC.